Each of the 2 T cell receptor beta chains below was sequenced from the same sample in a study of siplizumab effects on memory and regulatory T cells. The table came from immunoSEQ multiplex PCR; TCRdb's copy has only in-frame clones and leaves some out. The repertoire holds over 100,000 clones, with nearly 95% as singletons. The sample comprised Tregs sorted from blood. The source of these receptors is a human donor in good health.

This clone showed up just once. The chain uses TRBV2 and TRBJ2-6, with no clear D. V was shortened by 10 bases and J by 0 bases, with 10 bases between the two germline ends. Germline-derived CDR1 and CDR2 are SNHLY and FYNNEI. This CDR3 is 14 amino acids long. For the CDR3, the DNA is TGTGCCAACGCTGTATCCTCTGGGGCCAACGTCCTGACTTTC. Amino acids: CANAVSSGANVLTF.

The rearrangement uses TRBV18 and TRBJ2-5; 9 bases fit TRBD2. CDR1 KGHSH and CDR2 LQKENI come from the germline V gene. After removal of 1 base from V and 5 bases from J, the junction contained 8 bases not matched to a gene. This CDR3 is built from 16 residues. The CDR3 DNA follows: TGTGCCAGCTCACCACAGGGGCTAGCGGGGTTCGAGACCCAGTACTTC. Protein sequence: CASSPQGLAGFETQYF. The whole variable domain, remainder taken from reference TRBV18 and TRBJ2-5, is NAGVMQNPRHLVRRRGQEARLRCSPMKGHSHVYWYRQLPEEGLKFMVYLQKENIIDESGMPKERFSAEFPKEGPSILRIQQVVRGDSAAYFCASSPQGLAGFETQYFGPGTRLLVL.